The count of the clone carrying this T cell receptor (beta chain) is one. Its matching antigen is unknown. A much larger clone differs from this one at a single base, so this may be a read error. This entry comes from a study of T cell repertoires in cytomegalovirus infection. On the study more broadly: Indications of both CMV infection and matching HLA type were provided by public TCR beta signatures.

Trimming left V 3 bases short and J 3 bases short, with 9 bases between. CDR3 size: 14 residues. Germline V gene lookup returns CDR1 LNHDA and CDR2 SQIVND (reference sequence). General study findings and limits: Dominating the ex vivo response were HLA-C-restricted CMV-specific TCR beta clonotypes. CMV carriers with the relevant HLA were identified by cumulative public TCR beta family frequency.

TCRdb analysed the reads with MiXCR anew, one entry per CDR3 protein. The data hold roughly 130,000 distinct CDR3 sequences, with approximately 9.2% observed a single time. The chain recombines TRBV19 with TRBJ1-5; D is uncertain. Sequencing was performed on PBMCs. The sequence was obtained from a human donor in good health (CMV status not recorded). Some clones in this sample may be carry-over from other donors' samples. CDR3 bases: TGTGCCAGTAGTATTCTACAACTCAATCAGCCCCAGCATTTT. Protein: CASSILQLNQPQHF.